This T cell receptor beta chain is from a study of pediatric ulcerative colitis. This clone was seen once. Its matching antigen is unknown. General study points: Rectal pinch biopsies may include blood-derived T cells.

V lost 5 bases and J lost 3; bases outside the gene matches: 8. The CDR3 has 16 residues. Germline V CDR1 and CDR2: SGHTA, FQGNSA. The rectum was sampled with one to two pinch biopsies at colonoscopy. Produced via immunoSEQ multiplex PCR; TCRdb's table is partial and in-frame only. The sample lists about 22,000 clones; about two thirds were seen once. Input material: gut tissue. The chain combines TRBV7-2 with TRBJ2-2, with TRBD1 matching 8 bases. This receptor was identified in a boy younger than 18 with severe ulcerative colitis. Here the CDR3 DNA reads TGTGCCAGCAGCACATGGACAGGGTTAGACACCGGGGAGCTGTTTTTT. This sequence encodes CASSTWTGLDTGELFF.